The present T cell receptor beta chain was sequenced within a study of PD-1 blockade in classical Hodgkin lymphoma. Trimming left V 3 bases short and J 3 bases short, with 14 bases between. This CDR3 is built from 15 residues. Germline V CDR1 and CDR2: SGHKS, YYEKEE (reference sequence). As to time point: cycle 4 day 1 (C4D1), after six to seven weeks of nivolumab. Brentuximab vedotin exposure varied among the patients, all of whom had relapsed after autologous stem cell transplantation. TCRdb's table, derived via immunoSEQ multiplex PCR, lists solely in-frame clones and lacks some. The repertoire includes some 27,000 clones, about 82% of them detected once, and under 20% sits in the top ten.

This receptor was taken from a human donor with classical Hodgkin lymphoma. The J gene is TRBJ2-3, the V gene TRBV5-5; tentatively, D is TRBD1 (6 bases). Material: peripheral blood mononuclear cells (PBMCs), obtained before the fourth cycle of nivolumab. The CDR3 region is CASSSSGVRTDTQYF. The CDR3 DNA sequence: TGTGCCAGCAGCTCCTCAGGGGTACGGACAGATACGCAGTATTTT.